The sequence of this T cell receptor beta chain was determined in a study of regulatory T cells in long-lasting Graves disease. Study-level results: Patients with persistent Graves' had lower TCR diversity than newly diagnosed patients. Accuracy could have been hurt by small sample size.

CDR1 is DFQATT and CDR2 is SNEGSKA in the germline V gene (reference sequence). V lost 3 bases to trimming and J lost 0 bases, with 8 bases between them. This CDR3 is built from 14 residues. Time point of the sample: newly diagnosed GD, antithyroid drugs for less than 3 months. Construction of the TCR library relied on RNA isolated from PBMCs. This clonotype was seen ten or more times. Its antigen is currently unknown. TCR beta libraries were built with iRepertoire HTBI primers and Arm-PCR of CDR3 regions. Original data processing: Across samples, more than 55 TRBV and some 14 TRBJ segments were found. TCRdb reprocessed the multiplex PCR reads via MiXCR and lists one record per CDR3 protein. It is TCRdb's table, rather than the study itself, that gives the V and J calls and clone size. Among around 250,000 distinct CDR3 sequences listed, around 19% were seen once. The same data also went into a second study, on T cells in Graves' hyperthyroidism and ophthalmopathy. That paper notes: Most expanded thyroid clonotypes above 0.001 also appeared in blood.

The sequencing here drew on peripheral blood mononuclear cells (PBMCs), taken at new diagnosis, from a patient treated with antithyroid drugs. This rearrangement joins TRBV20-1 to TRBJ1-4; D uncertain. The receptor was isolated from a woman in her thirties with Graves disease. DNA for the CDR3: TGCAGTGCTAGCGAAATTGCAACTAATGAAAAACTGTTTTTT. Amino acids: CSASEIATNEKLFF.